The sequence of this T cell receptor (beta chain) was determined in a study of cytomegalovirus exposure and HLA in healthy donors (TCRdb year 2017). Looking at the study overall: An earlier analysis of roughly 500 of the donors reported approximately 260 Gb of sequence data and roughly 120 million unique TCR beta sequences obtained from 180 million or so T cells. An early release covering around 630 HLA-typed donors comprised roughly 300 gigabases of sequencing data and about 90 million unique TCR sequences. Among the roughly 380 genotyped donors, roughly 80% belonged to the genetic ancestry cluster associated with self-reported Caucasian donors. The aim of the study was to test whether cataloging public T cell receptors could identify signatures of past pathogen exposure. The study used immunosequencing to profile the T cell repertoires of more than 650 subjects and linked those repertoires to cytomegalovirus serostatus. Besides the first cohort of more than 650 subjects, a separate validation cohort made up of 120 different subjects was used. To predict cytomegalovirus infection status, the study combined high-throughput TCR immunosequencing, statistical association of individual TCRs with disease status, and machine learning. A later analysis re-examined previously published TCR beta repertoires from several hundred donors and added high-resolution HLA genotyping to investigate patterns of TCR occurrence. In the later analysis, no new phenotypic data were used to find candidate immune exposures; instead, reliance was placed on TCR beta sequences and their occurrence across donors. To decide whether each TCR beta V gene segment behaved as functional or pseudogenic, an earlier analysis of some 580 of the donors relied on high-throughput TCR beta sequencing. Donor age, sex, ethnicity and CMV serostatus were compiled together with the repertoire data. Genome-wide SNP genotypes for about 55% of the roughly 670 donors were used in a later genetic analysis, which treated that subset as a discovery cohort. Every repertoire in the discovery cohort had been generated on one and the same sequencing platform. HLA typing included class I and class II loci at four-digit resolution. The number of donors typed differed by locus, with 629-630 for A, B, C, DRB1 and DQB1, roughly 520 for DQA1, 606 for DPA1, and roughly 450 for DPB1. About 5 DR-DQ haplotypes were handled as single units for association and clustering, since linkage in the cohort was strong. Among around 400 genotyped donors of the cohort, an average of roughly 230,000 unique TCR beta nucleotide sequences was sequenced per donor, of which about 18% were non-productive.

Worth noting for this clone: No antigen is known for it. No qualities accompany the bases; no much larger clone lies one base away.

Findings and caveats that apply to the study as a whole: Immune exposure information for the cohort was limited to CMV serostatus. Specific HLA alleles were associated with roughly 17,000 TCR beta sequences at a false discovery rate of 0.05 in a later analysis. In a later genetic analysis, a missense DCLRE1C variant was associated with V-gene and J-gene trimming of TCR beta chains, and the association was replicated in an independent cohort. A total of about 180 TCR beta chains were listed by the study as associated with cytomegalovirus. Linkage disequilibrium might explain the correlated functional status among segregating V segments, but an unknown experimental factor could not be ruled out. In a later analysis, several top co-occurrence clusters were reported to appear linked to parvovirus B19, influenza, CMV and Epstein-Barr virus. In both the original and validation cohorts, the classifier was reported to diagnose cytomegalovirus status with high specificity and sensitivity. Because HLA typing was missing for some donors at each locus, association tests included only the typed subset. A further reported finding was that TCR beta sequences accurately predicted the HLA-A and HLA-B alleles for most subjects in the first cohort. Presence/absence analyses assumed roughly uniform sequencing depth across donors, an assumption that may not hold. In a later analysis, most CMV-associated TCR beta chains were found to appear HLA-restricted, with HLA associations seemingly driven largely by CMV exposure. A later analysis found that TCR association rates varied across HLA loci, with DRB1 alleles showing the most associated TCRs and HLA-C alleles the fewest. The authors suggested that the approach could potentially be generalized to other disease states and immunological phenotypes. When HLA alleles, especially DR and DQ, strongly co-occurred, attributing TCR associations to individual alleles was difficult. Compared with the 666-donor mean, donors in an Asian-associated ancestry cluster had fewer N-insertions in productive TCRs, according to a later genetic analysis. The sequencing pipeline was judged likely to have produced a cluster of highly shared sequence variants as a technical artifact. Across donors, most TCR sequences were observed very rarely, whereas some public TCRs were present in many individuals. In this cohort, only TCR beta chains were sequenced, and detectable features were limited by the absence of alpha or paired-chain data. Because counts were too low, about 18 rarely observed V segments, including chromosome 9 orphons, were excluded from the earlier analysis of 500 to 700 of the donors. Three of the identified cytomegalovirus-associated TCR beta chains were confirmed in vitro to be specific for cytomegalovirus antigens. An earlier analysis of approximately 590 of the donors showed that most TCR beta V segments appeared in productive rearrangements either about 90% or about 30% of the time, which broadly matched IMGT annotations. In a later analysis, HLA-associated TCR beta chains showed more clonal expansion and lower generation probabilities than non-associated chains that were equally common.

Libraries were built with the immunoSEQ multiplex PCR assay. For the multiplex PCR, a mixture combining 60 forward primers for TCR Vbeta segments and 13 reverse primers for TCR Jbeta segments was used. A multiplex PCR assay on genomic DNA amplified the CDR3 region of rearranged TCR beta genes. The Illumina HiSeq System was used to sequence the amplified TCR beta libraries as 87-base-pair reads. Per the source publication's procedure: Across the 640 or so repertoires, a later analysis counted 80 million or so unique TCR beta chains, some 11 million of which were shared by at least two donors. Raw reads were error-corrected and collapsed into unique sequences with a nearest-neighbor algorithm that merged closely related sequences to remove PCR and sequencing errors. V, D and J gene segments were assigned by aligning CDR3 sequences to IMGT reference sequences. For a sequence to be retained, at least a six-nucleotide match to both a V gene segment and a J gene segment was required. A rearrangement was called productive if the CDR3 had no stop codons and remained in frame with V and J, and every other rearrangement was called non-productive. CDR3 was defined according to IMGT convention as the region running from the second conserved V-encoded cysteine to the conserved J-encoded phenylalanine. In an earlier analysis of more than 550 of the donors, sequences lacking an unambiguous match to a single V gene segment were excluded. In an earlier analysis of a few hundred of the donors, V segments were called functional above 56.7% productive rearrangements and were called segregating when the between-donor standard deviation exceeded 5%. A statistical classification framework was built to diagnose cytomegalovirus status from the catalog of TCR beta chain sequences. V and J gene assignment, in a later analysis, came from comparing TCR nucleotide sequences with IMGT/GENE-DB human TR gene sequences. Using the TCRdist pipeline, a later analysis assigned CDR3 sequences along with most-parsimonious VDJ recombination scenarios. In a later analysis, each TCR beta chain was defined by its CDR3 amino acid sequence together with its V-gene family, and reads lacking a unique V-gene family were excluded. In a later analysis, 450 to 600 highly shared, low-generation-probability nucleotide sequences were removed to address suspected cross-contamination and a sequencing artifact. In a later analysis, a clonal expansion index was calculated for each public chain from normalized within-repertoire ranks of inferred template counts. In a later analysis, generation probabilities were computed with a VDJ recombination model fitted to out-of-frame rearrangements, and the resulting probabilities were checked against IGoR. In a later analysis, hypergeometric tests were used to score TCR-TCR, TCR-HLA and TCR-CMV co-occurrence, with a repertoire-size bias correction applied to TCR pairs. A later analysis estimated false discovery rates by permuting HLA or CMV assignments 20 times. In a later analysis, co-occurring TCRs were grouped with DBSCAN, and TCRdist sequence similarity was added when clustering was performed within HLA-allele-positive subsets. Repertoires with fewer than 30,000 or more than 120,000 public chains were left out of co-occurrence clustering, as were four to six repertoires with anomalous nucleotide sharing. The table comes from immuneACCESS by way of TCRdb, which keeps in-frame sequences with V and J called. Part of the clones is missing from these tables; in studies checked, under half for an unresolved V gene and the rest for unknown reasons. The V and J calls and clone size were taken over from that table, and D and trimming were inferred from the DNA. This sample is represented by some 110,000 clones; 75% of them were singletons. Around 2.5% of the sample rests with the top ten.

The cohort consisted of 670 or so healthy bone marrow donors. At the time of sampling, all cohort members were nominally healthy, though unrecorded immune exposures were likely present. The donor tested CMV seronegative and was one of the 352 seronegative cohort members. A peripheral blood sample was provided by each donor, and peripheral blood mononuclear cells were used for TCR beta sequencing. Genomic DNA extraction from the blood cell samples was performed with the Qiagen DNeasy Blood Extraction Kit. Material for sequencing was PBMCs. This sequence originates from a man aged 35-49 years in good health and CMV-seronegative.

CDR3 reads: CASSGEGAMGNSPLHF. Read as DNA, the sequence is TGTGCCAGCAGTGGAGAGGGGGCTATGGGTAATTCACCCCTCCACTTT. The chain is made from TRBV2 and TRBJ1-6; 7 of the junction bases match TRBD1. The CDR3 starts with the cysteine, ends with the phenylalanine, and has 16 residues. CDR3 DNA only is kept here, 48 bases in frame from base 1. CDR1 and CDR2 are drawn from the germline V gene: SNHLY, FYNNEI. V ends up 4 bases short and J 6 bases short, with an unmatched junction base count of 9.